These T cell receptor beta chains were read from a single sample in a study of T cell repertoires in cytomegalovirus infection. MiXCR, run by TCRdb on the reads, gives a single entry per CDR3 protein. Of roughly 640,000 distinct CDR3 sequences listed, 24% are singletons. Sequencing was done on a sample of CD8+ T cells from PBMCs. Receptor source: a human donor in good health (CMV status not recorded). Some clones in this sample may be carry-over from other donors' samples. CDR3s include the opening cysteine and the closing phenylalanine or tryptophan. The order of the fields is J gene, V gene, clone size, D gene, CDR3 protein, CDR3 DNA. A D gene is named only where the DNA matches it firmly. The listing skips clone size in some rows; elsewhere it reads once, few, many or a size class.

TRBJ2-5	TRBV5-6	.	TRBD2	CASSFPPAGGAGETQYF	TGTGCCAGCAGCTTCCCCCCTGCGGGGGGGGCAGGAGAGACCCAGTACTTC
TRBJ2-3	TRBV29-1	few	TRBD2	CSAAGGQTDTQYF	TGCAGCGCAGCGGGGGGGCAGACAGATACGCAGTATTTT
TRBJ2-5	TRBV11-3	few	.	CASSQTPSGAKETQYF	TGTGCCAGCAGCCAGACACCCTCCGGGGCCAAAGAGACCCAGTACTTC
TRBJ1-5	TRBV28	few	.	CASSLQGRVNQPQHF	TGTGCCAGCAGTTTGCAGGGCAGGGTCAATCAGCCCCAGCATTTT
TRBJ2-1	TRBV12-3/TRBV12-4	many	TRBD2	CASSSSGGLYEQFF	TGTGCCAGCAGTTCCTCGGGGGGGCTTTATGAGCAGTTCTTC
TRBJ2-7	TRBV29-1	.	.	CSVVGDLTYEQYF	TGCAGCGTTGTAGGTGACCTAACCTACGAGCAGTACTTC
TRBJ1-2	TRBV29-1	.	TRBD1	CSVGDRQGGYGYTF	TGCAGCGTTGGAGACCGACAGGGAGGCTATGGCTACACCTTC
TRBJ1-2	TRBV2	.	.	CASSEVRTIAYGYTF	TGTGCCAGCAGTGAGGTTCGGACAATTGCATATGGCTACACCTTC
TRBJ2-3	TRBV25-1	few	TRBD2	CASGPGTRYTDTQYF	TGTGCCAGCGGTCCGGGGACTAGGTACACAGATACGCAGTATTTT
TRBJ2-2	TRBV29-1	.	.	CSFYPGTGELFF	TGCAGCTTTTACCCGGGAACCGGGGAGCTGTTTTTT
TRBJ2-7	TRBV7-9	many	.	CASSRQAYEQYF	TGTGCCAGCAGCCGACAGGCCTACGAGCAGTACTTC
TRBJ1-2	TRBV14	.	TRBD1	CASSQTGQTYGYTF	TGTGCCAGCAGCCAAACGGGACAGACTTATGGCTACACCTTC
TRBJ2-5	TRBV7-3	few	TRBD2	CASSPLGGKQETQYF	TGTGCCAGCAGCCCCTTGGGGGGGAAGCAAGAGACCCAGTACTTC
TRBJ2-1	TRBV28	.	TRBD1	CASTPTGIGEQFF	TGTGCCAGCACACCGACAGGGATCGGCGAGCAGTTCTTC
TRBJ1-1	TRBV4-1	few	.	CASSQVGLSLAGTEAFF	TGCGCCAGCAGCCAAGTAGGCTTATCACTGGCTGGCACTGAAGCTTTCTTT
TRBJ2-1	TRBV29-1	few	.	CSVVEGVNEQFF	TGCAGCGTTGTAGAAGGCGTAAATGAGCAGTTCTTC
TRBJ2-1	TRBV7-8	many	.	CASSPRWAPYNEQFF	TGTGCCAGCAGCCCCCGTTGGGCCCCCTACAATGAGCAGTTCTTC
TRBJ2-3	TRBV6-5	.	TRBD2	CASGSGASTDTQYF	TGTGCCAGCGGTAGCGGGGCAAGCACAGATACGCAGTATTTT
TRBJ2-1	TRBV6-7	few	TRBD2	CASSPLPAGGPGYNEQFF	TGTGCCAGCAGTCCCCTGCCAGCGGGGGGGCCGGGGTACAATGAGCAGTTCTTC
TRBJ1-1	TRBV4-1	few	TRBD1	CASSHTGGPEAFF	TGCGCCAGCAGCCACACAGGGGGCCCTGAAGCTTTCTTT
TRBJ1-1	TRBV29-1	few	.	CSVEDFGAFF	TGCAGCGTTGAAGATTTTGGAGCTTTCTTT
TRBJ1-1	TRBV7-9	many	TRBD1	CASSVDRESAFF	TGTGCCAGCAGCGTTGACAGGGAATCGGCTTTCTTT
TRBJ2-7	TRBV6-2/TRBV6-3	.	TRBD1	CASSLRRGQDRWVTYEQYF	TGTGCCAGCAGTCTCCGGAGAGGGCAGGACAGGTGGGTTACCTACGAGCAGTACTTC